A selection of T cell receptor beta chains follows, all from one sample in a study of blood T cell repertoires in COVID-19. Measured with immunoSEQ multiplex PCR; TCRdb has only the in-frame clones, and not every one. The data contain approximately 240,000 clones, about 86% of them singletons. The sequencing input was peripheral blood. The receptors were sampled from a woman younger than 45 who had recovered from COVID-19. Both conserved end residues are part of each CDR3. Fields, in order: V gene, J gene, clone size, D gene, CDR3 protein, CDR3 DNA. The D gene is left open where the match is weak. Only some rows state a clone size, as once, few, many or a class for expanded clones.

>TRBV19|TRBJ2-5|NA|NA
CASSLGRTGTQYF
TGTGCCAGTAGTCTGGGCAGGACTGGGACCCAGTACTTC
>TRBV7-2|TRBJ1-6|NA|TRBD1
CASKSTGGIVAPLHF
TGTGCCAGCAAATCGACAGGGGGGATCGTGGCACCCCTCCACTTT
>TRBV5-1|TRBJ2-7|NA|TRBD1
CASSLISAGQGSSYEQYF
TGCGCCAGCAGCTTGATAAGTGCGGGACAGGGTTCCTCCTACGAGCAGTACTTC
>TRBV18|TRBJ1-3|NA|TRBD1
CASSPTTGGELGNTIYF
TGTGCCAGCTCACCTACGACAGGGGGCGAATTGGGAAACACCATATATTTT
>TRBV18|TRBJ2-7|once|TRBD1
CASSSRTGDTYEQYF
TGTGCCAGCTCGTCTCGGACAGGAGATACCTACGAGCAGTACTTC
>TRBV6-5|TRBJ2-2|once|NA
CASPLPIGELFF
TGTGCCAGCCCCCTACCCATCGGGGAGCTGTTTTTT
>TRBV7-9|TRBJ2-7|NA|TRBD1
CASSFDRDRPSYEQYF
TGTGCCAGCAGCTTCGATCGGGACAGGCCATCCTACGAGCAGTACTTC
>TRBV19|TRBJ2-7|NA|TRBD2
CASSITAGGYYEQYF
TGTGCCAGTAGTATAACGGCGGGGGGCTACTACGAGCAGTACTTC
>TRBV9|TRBJ1-6|few|NA
CASSASGGDSPLHF
TGTGCCAGCAGCGCCTCAGGCGGGGATTCACCCCTCCACTTT
>TRBV6-2/TRBV6-3|TRBJ2-2|NA|TRBD2
CASSYGSGLAGGMNTGELFF
TGTGCCAGCAGTTACGGCTCTGGACTAGCGGGGGGGATGAACACCGGGGAGCTGTTTTTT
>TRBV13|TRBJ2-7|NA|NA
CASSLRGELSSYEQYF
TGTGCCAGCAGCCTTCGGGGAGAGTTGAGCTCCTACGAGCAGTACTTC
>TRBV6-2/TRBV6-3|TRBJ2-1|NA|TRBD1
CASSYNRGGSYNEQFF
TGTGCCAGCAGTTACAACAGGGGTGGCTCCTACAATGAGCAGTTCTTC
>TRBV6-2/TRBV6-3|TRBJ1-2|NA|NA
CASSLDGGRDGYTF
TGTGCCAGCAGTTTGGACGGAGGAAGAGATGGCTACACCTTC
>TRBV15|TRBJ2-1|NA|TRBD2
CATSRAYGEGYNEQFF
TGTGCCACCAGCCGAGCTTACGGGGAGGGGTACAATGAGCAGTTCTTC
>TRBV4-3|TRBJ2-2|few|NA
CASSQDRMAGELFF
TGCGCCAGCAGCCAAGATAGAATGGCCGGGGAGCTGTTTTTT
>TRBV3-1/TRBV3-2|TRBJ1-2|NA|TRBD1
CASSSDRADGYTF
TGTGCCAGCAGCTCAGACAGGGCAGATGGCTACACCTTC
>TRBV6-4|TRBJ1-6|few|TRBD1
CASSEGGQGNSPLHF
TGTGCCAGCAGTGAAGGGGGACAGGGGAATTCACCCCTCCACTTT
>TRBV18|TRBJ1-6|NA|NA
CASSPIPGAADNSPLHF
TGTGCCAGCTCACCCATCCCAGGGGCCGCGGATAATTCACCCCTCCACTTT
>TRBV11-3|TRBJ2-5|NA|TRBD1
CASSSGGTGDQETQYF
TGTGCCAGCAGCTCGGGGGGGACAGGGGACCAAGAGACCCAGTACTTC
>TRBV7-2|TRBJ2-7|once|NA
CASSLAAGITYEQYF
TGTGCCAGCAGCTTAGCGGCCGGGATCACCTACGAGCAGTACTTC
>TRBV5-5|TRBJ2-5|once|NA
CASSEQGPTPETQYF
TGTGCCAGCAGCGAACAGGGCCCTACCCCGGAGACCCAGTACTTC
>TRBV7-6|TRBJ2-7|NA|TRBD1
CASSSSGTVYEQYF
TGTGCCAGCAGCTCCTCGGGGACAGTCTACGAGCAGTACTTC
>TRBV7-9|TRBJ2-5|NA|TRBD1
CASSPLFDRGRETQYF
TGTGCCAGCAGCCCCCTTTTCGACAGGGGGCGAGAGACCCAGTACTTC
>TRBV4-2|TRBJ1-2|NA|TRBD1
CASSHEQGAAGYTF
TGTGCCAGCAGCCACGAACAGGGGGCGGCTGGCTACACCTTC
>TRBV18|TRBJ2-5|few|NA
CASSPSPMEGETQYF
TGTGCCAGCTCCCCCTCCCCAATGGAGGGAGAGACCCAGTACTTC
>TRBV7-2|TRBJ2-5|NA|TRBD2
CASSLRTSGRPTLETQYF
TGTGCCAGCAGCCTAAGGACTAGCGGCCGACCGACGTTAGAGACCCAGTACTTC
>TRBV12-5|TRBJ2-7|NA|NA
CASGLSRSYEQYF
TGTGCTAGTGGTTTGTCACGCAGTTACGAGCAGTACTTC
>TRBV5-1|TRBJ1-2|NA|NA
CASSRAQGSITNYGYTF
TGCGCCAGCAGCCGAGCCCAGGGAAGTATAACTAACTATGGCTACACCTTC
>TRBV27|TRBJ2-1|NA|NA
CASSPLASVHEQFF
TGTGCCAGCAGTCCCTTAGCTTCGGTCCATGAGCAGTTCTTC
>TRBV2|TRBJ1-5|NA|TRBD1
CASSTQGAGQPQHF
TGTGCCAGCAGTACCCAGGGGGCTGGGCAGCCCCAGCATTTT
>TRBV6-5|TRBJ1-3|NA|NA
CASSTGTSGNTIYF
TGTGCCAGCAGTACAGGGACCTCTGGAAACACCATATATTTT
>TRBV25-1|TRBJ2-1|NA|NA
CASSGGGLDEQFF
TGTGCCAGCAGTGGAGGGGGTTTGGATGAGCAGTTCTTC
>TRBV2|TRBJ2-7|NA|TRBD2
CASSGLAGEPGFEQYF
TGTGCCAGCAGTGGACTAGCGGGGGAGCCGGGGTTCGAGCAGTACTTC
>TRBV4-3|TRBJ2-7|NA|TRBD1
CASSKVGQGDEQYF
TGCGCCAGCAGTAAGGTGGGACAGGGGGACGAGCAGTACTTC
>TRBV27|TRBJ2-1|NA|TRBD2
CASSLSLAAYNEQFF
TGTGCCAGCAGTTTATCACTAGCGGCGTACAATGAGCAGTTCTTC
>TRBV7-9|TRBJ1-4|NA|NA
CASSERLERSTEKLFF
TGTGCCAGCAGCGAACGACTCGAGAGGTCGACTGAAAAACTGTTTTTT
>TRBV7-2|TRBJ1-1|NA|NA
CASRPSQGNTEAFF
TGTGCCAGCAGGCCAAGCCAGGGGAACACTGAAGCTTTCTTT
>TRBV2|TRBJ2-2|NA|NA
CASSVHRAYPNTGELFF
TGTGCCAGCAGTGTGCACAGGGCGTACCCGAACACCGGGGAGCTGTTTTTT
>TRBV7-9|TRBJ1-4|NA|NA
CASSLSLTNPEKLFF
TGTGCCAGCAGCTTATCCCTAACTAACCCCGAAAAACTGTTTTTT
>TRBV6-5|TRBJ1-4|few|NA
CASTYTGGYEKLFF
TGTGCCAGCACCTACACCGGGGGGTATGAAAAACTGTTTTTT
>TRBV4-3|TRBJ1-1|NA|NA
CASSQDWGDTEAFF
TGCGCCAGCAGCCAAGATTGGGGGGACACTGAAGCTTTCTTT
>TRBV14|TRBJ2-3|NA|TRBD1
CASSQDEDRLRRDTQYF
TGTGCCAGCAGCCAAGACGAGGACAGGTTAAGAAGAGATACGCAGTATTTT
>TRBV9|TRBJ1-5|NA|NA
CASSETGDQPQHF
TGTGCCAGCAGCGAGACAGGTGATCAGCCCCAGCATTTT
>TRBV7-2|TRBJ2-2|NA|TRBD2
CASSLLAGTGELFF
TGTGCCAGCAGCTTACTAGCGGGGACCGGGGAGCTGTTTTTT
>TRBV5-6|TRBJ2-1|NA|NA
CASSSLDRSSYNEQFF
TGTGCCAGCAGCTCCCTCGACAGGAGCTCCTACAATGAGCAGTTCTTC
>TRBV29-1|TRBJ2-3|once|NA
CSVRPDTQYF
TGCAGCGTGCGGCCAGATACGCAGTATTTT
>TRBV5-1|TRBJ1-6|NA|NA
CASSPVPLARDGGSPLHF
TGCGCCAGCAGCCCTGTCCCCCTCGCCCGGGACGGGGGTTCACCCCTCCACTTT
>TRBV6-1|TRBJ1-6|NA|TRBD1
CASSDRQGNSPLHF
TGTGCCAGCAGTGACCGACAGGGTAACTCACCCCTCCACTTT
>TRBV7-2|TRBJ2-1|NA|TRBD1
CASSFGQGTEQFF
TGTGCCAGCAGCTTCGGACAGGGTACTGAGCAGTTCTTC
>TRBV9|TRBJ2-3|NA|TRBD2
CASSPLVGGNTDTQYF
TGTGCCAGCAGCCCCTTGGTGGGGGGGAACACAGATACGCAGTATTTT
>TRBV10-2|TRBJ2-5|NA|NA
CATSQGIGETQYF
TGCGCCACTTCTCAGGGGATCGGGGAGACCCAGTACTTC
>TRBV7-9|TRBJ1-4|NA|NA
CASSLVVFRKRTNEKLFF
TGTGCCAGCAGCTTAGTAGTGTTCAGGAAACGAACTAATGAAAAACTGTTTTTT
>TRBV21-1|TRBJ1-6|once|NA
CASSKTLPDRGFASNSPLHF
TGTGCCAGCAGCAAAACGCTACCGGACAGGGGATTCGCGAGTAATTCACCCCTCCACTTT
>TRBV28|TRBJ1-5|NA|NA
CASSLSDQPQHF
TGTGCCAGCAGTTTATCGGATCAGCCCCAGCATTTT
>TRBV5-1|TRBJ2-5|NA|TRBD2
CASSEVAGGETQYF
TGCGCCAGCAGTGAAGTAGCGGGGGGAGAGACCCAGTACTTC
>TRBV20-1|TRBJ2-7|NA|NA
CSARDSFSQYF
TGCAGTGCTCGCGACTCGTTTTCGCAGTACTTC
>TRBV9|TRBJ2-5|NA|TRBD2
CASSVGGSGGQGETQYF
TGTGCCAGCAGCGTAGGAGGTAGCGGGGGGCAGGGAGAGACCCAGTACTTC
>TRBV7-9|TRBJ1-1|NA|TRBD1
CASSFEGQGDEAFF
TGTGCCAGCAGCTTTGAGGGTCAGGGGGATGAAGCTTTCTTT
>TRBV5-6|TRBJ2-1|NA|NA
CASSLGQVYNEQFF
TGTGCCAGCAGCTTGGGACAGGTCTACAATGAGCAGTTCTTC